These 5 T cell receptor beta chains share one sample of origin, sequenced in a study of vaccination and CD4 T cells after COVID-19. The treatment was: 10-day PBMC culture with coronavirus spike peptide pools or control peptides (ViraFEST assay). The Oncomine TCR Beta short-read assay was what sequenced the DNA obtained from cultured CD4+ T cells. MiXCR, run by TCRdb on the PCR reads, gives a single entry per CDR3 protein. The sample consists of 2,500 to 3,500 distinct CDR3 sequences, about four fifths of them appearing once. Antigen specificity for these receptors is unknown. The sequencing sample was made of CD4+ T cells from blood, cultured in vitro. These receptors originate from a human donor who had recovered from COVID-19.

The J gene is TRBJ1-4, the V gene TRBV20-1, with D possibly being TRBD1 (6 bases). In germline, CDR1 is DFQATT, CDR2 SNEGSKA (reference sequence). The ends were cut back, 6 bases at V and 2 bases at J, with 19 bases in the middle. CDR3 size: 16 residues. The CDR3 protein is CSAPMGGRGTNEKLFF. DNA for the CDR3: TGCAGTGCCCCGATGGGGGGGCGAGGGACTAATGAAAAACTGTTTTTT.

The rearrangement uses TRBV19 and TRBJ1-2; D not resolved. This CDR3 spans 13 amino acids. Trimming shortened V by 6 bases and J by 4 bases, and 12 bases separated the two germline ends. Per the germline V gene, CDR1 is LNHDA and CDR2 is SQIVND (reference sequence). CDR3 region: CASRVNLGYGYTF. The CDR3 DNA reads TGTGCCAGTAGGGTCAACCTGGGCTATGGCTACACCTTC.

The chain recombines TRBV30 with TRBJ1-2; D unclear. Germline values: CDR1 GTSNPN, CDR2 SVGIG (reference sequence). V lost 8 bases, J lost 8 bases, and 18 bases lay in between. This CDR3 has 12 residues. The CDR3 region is CADHSGFGGYTF. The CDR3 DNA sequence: TGTGCCGACCATTCAGGTTTCGGGGGCTACACCTTC. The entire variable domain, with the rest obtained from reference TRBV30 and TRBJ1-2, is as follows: SQTIHQWPATLVQPVGSPLSLECTVEGTSNPNLYWYRQAAGRGLQLLFYSVGIGQISSEVPQNLSASRPQDRQFILSSKKLLLSDSGFYLCADHSGFGGYTFGSGTRLTVV.

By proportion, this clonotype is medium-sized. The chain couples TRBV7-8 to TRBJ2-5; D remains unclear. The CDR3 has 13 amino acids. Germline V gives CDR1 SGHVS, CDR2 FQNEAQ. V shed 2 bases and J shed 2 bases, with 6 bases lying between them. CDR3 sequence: CASSLYQQETQYF. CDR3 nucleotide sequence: TGTGCCAGCAGCTTATACCAGCAAGAGACCCAGTACTTC.

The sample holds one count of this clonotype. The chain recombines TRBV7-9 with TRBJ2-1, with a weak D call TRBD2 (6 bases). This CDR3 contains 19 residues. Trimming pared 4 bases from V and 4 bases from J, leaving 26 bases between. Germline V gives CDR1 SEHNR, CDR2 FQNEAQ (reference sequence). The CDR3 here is CASSSTPVGGASLYNEQFF. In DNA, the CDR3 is TGTGCCAGCAGCTCGACACCCGTGGGCGGGGCTAGCCTATACAATGAGCAGTTCTTC.